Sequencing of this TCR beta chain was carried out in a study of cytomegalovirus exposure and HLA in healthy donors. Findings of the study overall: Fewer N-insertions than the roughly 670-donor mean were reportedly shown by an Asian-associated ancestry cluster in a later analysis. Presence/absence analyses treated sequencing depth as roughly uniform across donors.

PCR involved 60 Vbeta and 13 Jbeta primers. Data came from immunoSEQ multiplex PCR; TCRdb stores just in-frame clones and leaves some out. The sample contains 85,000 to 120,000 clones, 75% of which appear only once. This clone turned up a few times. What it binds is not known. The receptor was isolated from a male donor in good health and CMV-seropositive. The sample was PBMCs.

CDR3 region: CASSPPSTLNEQYF. The CDR3 coding sequence is TGTGCCAGCTCACCACCATCGACATTAAACGAGCAGTACTTC. The J gene is TRBJ2-7, the V gene TRBV18; no definite D call. Germline V gene data show CDR1 as KGHSH and CDR2 as LQKENI. This CDR3 region has 14 residues. V was clipped by 0 bases and J by 5 bases, with 11 bases between them.